The rows below give T cell receptor beta chains drawn from one sample of a study of T cell repertoires in cytomegalovirus infection. The antigens of these receptors remain unknown. Via MiXCR, TCRdb re-called the reads, giving one row per CDR3 protein. This table has over 95,000 distinct CDR3 sequences, around 30% appearing once. Sequencing used CD8+ T cells from cultured PBMCs, obtained from culture after CMV antigen stimulation. Every receptor here comes from a human donor in good health (CMV status not recorded). Some clones in this sample may be carry-over from other donors' samples. CDR3s include the opening cysteine and the closing phenylalanine or tryptophan. The order of the fields is V gene, clone size, J gene, D gene, CDR3 protein, CDR3 DNA. D genes are given only for firm matches. Part of the rows lack a size; the others show once, few, many or a class for expanded clones.

V: TRBV28; size: -; J: TRBJ2-7; D: -; CDR3: CASSFWGLGEQYF; DNA: TGTGCCAGCAGTTTCTGGGGTTTGGGAGAGCAGTACTTC
V: TRBV12-3/TRBV12-4; size: -; J: TRBJ1-5; D: -; CDR3: CASGRGNQPQHF; DNA: TGTGCCAGCGGCAGGGGTAATCAGCCCCAGCATTTT
V: TRBV6-5; size: -; J: TRBJ1-2; D: -; CDR3: CASSYHFGVSRYGYTF; DNA: TGTGCCAGCAGTTACCACTTTGGGGTTTCGCGCTATGGCTACACCTTC
V: TRBV12-3/TRBV12-4; size: many; J: TRBJ1-4; D: -; CDR3: CASSLGWVGGEKLFF; DNA: TGTGCCAGCAGTTTAGGGTGGGTTGGCGGTGAAAAACTGTTTTTT
V: TRBV27; size: once; J: TRBJ1-3; D: TRBD1; CDR3: CASRPPTGAGNTIYF; DNA: TGTGCCAGCAGACCCCCGACAGGGGCCGGAAACACCATATATTTT
V: TRBV12-5; size: few; J: TRBJ1-5; D: -; CDR3: CASGSTVLEFPNSNQPQHF; DNA: TGTGCTAGTGGTTCCACCGTGCTCGAATTCCCCAATAGCAATCAGCCCCAGCATTTT
V: TRBV7-9; size: many; J: TRBJ2-2; D: TRBD1; CDR3: CASSRGEQGVTGELFF; DNA: TGTGCCAGCAGCCGAGGGGAACAGGGGGTCACCGGGGAGCTGTTTTTT
V: TRBV7-2; size: few; J: TRBJ1-2; D: -; CDR3: CASSSYPVGAVGYTF; DNA: TGTGCCAGCAGCTCCTACCCGGTTGGGGCTGTTGGCTACACCTTC
V: TRBV28; size: -; J: TRBJ2-6; D: TRBD2; CDR3: CASSYIGGGDSSGANVLTF; DNA: TGTGCCAGCAGTTATATAGGCGGGGGGGACTCTTCTGGGGCCAACGTCCTGACTTTC
V: TRBV7-9; size: -; J: TRBJ2-7; D: TRBD1; CDR3: CASSLEPTGSYEQYF; DNA: TGTGCCAGCAGCTTAGAACCGACAGGGAGCTACGAGCAGTACTTC
V: TRBV6-5; size: few; J: TRBJ1-5; D: -; CDR3: CASSYGANQPQHF; DNA: TGTGCCAGCAGTTACGGAGCTAATCAGCCCCAGCATTTT
V: TRBV28; size: many; J: TRBJ2-7; D: -; CDR3: CASSFPDSGEQYF; DNA: TGTGCCAGCAGTTTCCCCGACAGTGGCGAGCAGTACTTC
V: TRBV27; size: -; J: TRBJ2-4; D: TRBD2; CDR3: CASSSYPPGTSGGEAKNIQYF; DNA: TGTGCCAGCAGTTCCTATCCCCCCGGGACTAGCGGGGGAGAAGCCAAAAACATTCAGTACTTC
V: TRBV7-9; size: few; J: TRBJ2-2; D: TRBD1; CDR3: CASSLVGTANTGELFF; DNA: TGTGCCAGCAGCTTAGTCGGGACAGCGAACACCGGGGAGCTGTTTTTT
V: TRBV7-6; size: medium-sized; J: TRBJ1-1; D: -; CDR3: CASSLKGGGYGGTEAFF; DNA: TGTGCCAGCAGCTTAAAAGGAGGAGGGTACGGCGGCACTGAAGCTTTCTTT
V: TRBV7-6; size: few; J: TRBJ2-3; D: -; CDR3: CASSLLGRFTDTQYF; DNA: TGTGCCAGCAGCTTATTGGGGCGATTCACAGATACGCAGTATTTT
V: TRBV6-5; size: -; J: TRBJ2-7; D: TRBD1; CDR3: CASSYSGQGFYEQYF; DNA: TGTGCCAGCAGTTACTCGGGACAGGGGTTCTACGAGCAGTACTTC
V: TRBV28; size: once; J: TRBJ2-1; D: -; CDR3: CASSFHGSYNEQFF; DNA: TGTGCCAGCAGTTTCCACGGCAGCTACAATGAGCAGTTCTTC
V: TRBV28; size: many; J: TRBJ2-1; D: TRBD2; CDR3: CASSPKLGLYYPNNEQFF; DNA: TGTGCCAGCAGTCCCAAATTGGGACTATACTACCCAAACAATGAGCAGTTCTTC
V: TRBV28; size: few; J: TRBJ2-3; D: -; CDR3: CASSPHRAPDTQYF; DNA: TGTGCCAGCAGTCCCCACAGGGCCCCAGATACGCAGTATTTT
V: TRBV27; size: -; J: TRBJ2-1; D: -; CDR3: CASSSGTEQFF; DNA: TGTGCCAGCAGTTCTGGGACGGAGCAGTTCTTC
V: TRBV4-1; size: -; J: TRBJ2-7; D: TRBD2; CDR3: CASSQDMGLAGFYGAYEQYF; DNA: TGCGCCAGCAGCCAAGATATGGGGCTAGCGGGGTTCTATGGAGCCTACGAGCAGTACTTC
V: TRBV6-1; size: few; J: TRBJ2-7; D: TRBD1; CDR3: CATSKPQGRHTYEQYF; DNA: TGTGCCACCTCCAAACCACAGGGGCGCCATACCTACGAGCAGTACTTC
V: TRBV6-5; size: few; J: TRBJ1-1; D: -; CDR3: CASSYSVNTEAFF; DNA: TGTGCCAGCAGTTACAGCGTGAACACTGAAGCTTTCTTT
V: TRBV28; size: -; J: TRBJ2-2; D: -; CDR3: CASSLRQNLDTGELFF; DNA: TGTGCCAGCAGTTTAAGACAGAATTTGGACACCGGGGAGCTGTTTTTT
V: TRBV7-9; size: -; J: TRBJ1-2; D: -; CDR3: CASSLGGRVYGYTF; DNA: TGTGCCAGCAGCTTAGGGGGGCGCGTCTATGGCTACACCTTC
V: TRBV6-1; size: few; J: TRBJ2-7; D: -; CDR3: CASSEKSLLEYEQYF; DNA: TGTGCCAGCAGTGAAAAGTCCCTTTTGGAGTACGAGCAGTACTTC
V: TRBV7-9; size: many; J: TRBJ1-1; D: -; CDR3: CASSPGKGKAFF; DNA: TGTGCCAGCAGCCCGGGAAAGGGGAAAGCTTTCTTT
V: TRBV7-9; size: -; J: TRBJ2-1; D: -; CDR3: CASSRHPGFQGVGEQFF; DNA: TGTGCCAGCAGCCGGCACCCGGGTTTTCAAGGGGTGGGTGAGCAGTTCTTC
V: TRBV5-4; size: -; J: TRBJ2-2; D: -; CDR3: CASSLAPITRATGELFF; DNA: TGTGCCAGCAGCTTGGCCCCTATAACGCGTGCCACCGGGGAGCTGTTTTTT
V: TRBV7-2; size: -; J: TRBJ2-3; D: TRBD1; CDR3: CASSPGTGGVDTQYF; DNA: TGTGCCAGCAGCCCCGGGACAGGGGGCGTAGATACGCAGTATTTT
V: TRBV7-9; size: few; J: TRBJ2-2; D: -; CDR3: CASSAGGGSGSTGELFF; DNA: TGTGCCAGCAGCGCCGGAGGAGGTAGCGGTAGTACCGGGGAGCTGTTTTTT
V: TRBV7-2; size: many; J: TRBJ2-3; D: TRBD2; CDR3: CASSYLAGASTDTQYF; DNA: TGTGCCAGCAGCTACCTAGCGGGGGCTAGCACAGATACGCAGTATTTT
V: TRBV6-5; size: few; J: TRBJ2-3; D: -; CDR3: CASRQSVQGAGTDTQYF; DNA: TGTGCCAGCAGACAATCTGTACAGGGCGCGGGCACAGATACGCAGTATTTT
V: TRBV10-3; size: -; J: TRBJ2-7; D: -; CDR3: CASRQGIYEQYF; DNA: TGTGCCAGCAGGCAGGGGATCTACGAGCAGTACTTC
V: TRBV19; size: -; J: TRBJ2-1; D: TRBD2; CDR3: CASSIGDYVQNEQFF; DNA: TGTGCCAGTAGTATAGGGGACTACGTCCAAAATGAGCAGTTCTTC
V: TRBV12-3/TRBV12-4; size: many; J: TRBJ1-5; D: TRBD1; CDR3: CASSLITGDQPQHF; DNA: TGTGCCAGCAGTTTAATAACAGGGGATCAGCCCCAGCATTTT
V: TRBV2; size: few; J: TRBJ1-4; D: -; CDR3: CASRSTGITHKKLFF; DNA: TGTGCCAGCAGATCCACAGGGATCACCCATAAAAAACTGTTTTTT
V: TRBV5-1; size: once; J: TRBJ1-2; D: TRBD1; CDR3: CASRGQAYGYTF; DNA: TGCGCCAGCCGCGGACAGGCCTATGGCTACACCTTC
V: TRBV9; size: -; J: TRBJ2-7; D: -; CDR3: CASSVGVLAYEQYF; DNA: TGTGCCAGCAGCGTAGGAGTGCTTGCCTACGAGCAGTACTTC
V: TRBV7-2; size: many; J: TRBJ2-7; D: TRBD2; CDR3: CASSFGGGGYEQYF; DNA: TGTGCCAGCAGCTTTGGCGGGGGGGGTTACGAGCAGTACTTC
V: TRBV7-2; size: many; J: TRBJ2-7; D: -; CDR3: CASSFLYEQYF; DNA: TGTGCCAGCAGCTTCTTGTACGAGCAGTACTTC
V: TRBV25-1; size: few; J: TRBJ2-2; D: -; CDR3: CASSSSRRELFF; DNA: TGTGCCAGCAGTAGTTCGCGCAGGGAGCTGTTTTTT
V: TRBV13; size: -; J: TRBJ1-3; D: -; CDR3: CASSLEGNTIYF; DNA: TGTGCCAGCAGCTTAGAGGGGAACACCATATATTTT
V: TRBV7-2; size: few; J: TRBJ2-1; D: TRBD2; CDR3: CASSLGGLAGPRSYNEQFF; DNA: TGTGCCAGCAGCTTAGGAGGCCTAGCGGGCCCCCGCTCCTACAATGAGCAGTTCTTC